Shown below are 15 T cell receptor beta chains from a single sample sequenced in a study of blood T cell repertoires in COVID-19. Measured with immunoSEQ multiplex PCR; TCRdb has only the in-frame clones, and not every one. The sample has 150,000 to 200,000 clones, less than 90% seen once. The sequenced sample consisted of peripheral blood. These receptors all come from a man between 65 and 85 years old with active or convalescent COVID-19.

CDR3 in DNA: TGTGCCAGCAGGACTCAACTCGGGGAGACCCAGTACTTC. Translating it yields CASRTQLGETQYF. The rearrangement uses TRBV6-5 and TRBJ2-5; D is ambiguous. The CDR3 spans 13 residues. Per germline, CDR1 MNHEY and CDR2 SVGAGI. Trimming took 6 bases from V and 5 from J, leaving 13 bases between them.

This clone was found a few times. The chain is built from TRBV30 and TRBJ2-1; 9 bases line up with TRBD2. Trimming cost V 7 bases and J 5 bases; bases outside gene matches: 6. The germline CDR1 and CDR2 sequences are GTSNPN and SVGIG (reference sequence). This CDR3 spans 13 amino acids. CDR3 sequence (DNA): TGTGCCTTACGACTAGCGGATAACAATGAGCAGTTCTTC. Its translation is CALRLADNNEQFF.

J is TRBJ1-6 and V is TRBV6-4; no definite D call. The CDR3 is 13 amino acids. V gave up 4 bases and J gave up 10 bases, with 11 bases separating them. The V gene's germline CDR1 is MRHNA and CDR2 SNTAGT. DNA of the CDR3: TGTGCCAGCAGTGCGACCGGAGTCTCACCCCTCCACTTT. Protein product: CASSATGVSPLHF.

The rearrangement uses TRBV19 and TRBJ1-1, with 8 bases matching TRBD1. This CDR3 spans 15 amino acids. Per germline, CDR1 LNHDA and CDR2 SQIVND (reference sequence). J was trimmed by 4 bases and V by 6 bases; bases with no gene match: 10. The CDR3 DNA reads as TGTGCCAGTAGGGATACAGGGGGATTGATCACTGAAGCTTTCTTT. Residues: CASRDTGGLITEAFF.

V is TRBV6-6 and J is TRBJ1-4; TRBD1 matches 10 bases. The CDR3 extends over 17 amino acids. V lost 5 bases, J lost 0 bases, and 6 bases stayed unmatched. Germline V gene sequence: CDR1 MNHNY, CDR2 SVGAGI (reference sequence). The CDR3 nucleotides are TGTGCCAGCAGTCCGACAGGGGGCATAGCAACTAATGAAAAACTGTTTTTT. It specifies CASSPTGGIATNEKLFF.

The gene calls are TRBV15 and TRBJ2-1; the match to TRBD2 covers 11 bases. Trimming cost V 3 bases and J 1 base; bases outside gene matches: 2. The CDR3 spans 16 residues. Germline V gene data show CDR1 as LNHNV and CDR2 as YYDKDF (reference sequence). CDR3 region: CATSRTSGISYNEQFF. Here the CDR3 DNA reads TGTGCCACCAGCAGGACTAGCGGGATTTCCTACAATGAGCAGTTCTTC. Full variable domain (remainder filled in from reference TRBV15 and TRBJ2-1): DAMVIQNPRYQVTQFGKPVTLSCSQTLNHNVMYWYQQKSSQAPKLLFHYYDKDFNNEADTPDNFQSRRPNTSFCFLDIRSPGLGDTAMYLCATSRTSGISYNEQFFGPGTRLTVL.

This rearrangement joins TRBV5-4 to TRBJ2-1; D perhaps matches TRBD1 (6 bases). V was clipped by 1 base and J by 7 bases, with 9 bases between them. The germline V gene encodes CDR1 SGHNT and CDR2 YYREEE (reference sequence). The CDR3 contains 13 residues. CDR3 loop: CASSLQGMNEQFF. The CDR3 nucleotides are TGTGCCAGCAGCTTGCAGGGGATGAATGAGCAGTTCTTC.

The chain couples TRBV5-1 to TRBJ2-2; 7 bases agree with TRBD2. In germline, CDR1 is SGHRS, CDR2 YFSETQ. This CDR3 spans 15 amino acids. Losses at the gene ends were 3 bases for V and 7 bases for J; bases not matched to a gene: 9. The chain's CDR3 is CASSWSTRGDGELFF. Written as DNA, the CDR3 is TGCGCCAGCAGCTGGTCTACACGGGGGGACGGGGAGCTGTTTTTT.

This rearrangement joins TRBV5-6 to TRBJ2-7; 11 nucleotides match TRBD1. The CDR3 runs to 16 residues. The V and J ends lost 4 bases and 3 bases, in that order; junction bases with no gene match: 9. Germline CDR1 is SGHDT and CDR2 is YYEEEE. The CDR3 loop is CASSLRAGQGGYEQYF. The CDR3 nucleotides read TGTGCCAGCAGCCTTAGAGCGGGACAGGGGGGCTACGAGCAGTACTTC. The full variable domain, its missing parts supplied by reference TRBV5-6 and TRBJ2-7, is DAGVTQSPTHLIKTRGQQVTLRCSPKSGHDTVSWYQQALGQGPQFIFQYYEEEERQRGNFPDRFSGHQFPNYSSELNVNALLLGDSALYLCASSLRAGQGGYEQYFGPGTRLTVT.

The chain carries TRBV19 and TRBJ2-1; D is possibly TRBD2 (6 bases). Between the trimmed V and J ends, which lost 5 bases and 9 bases, there was a span of 14 bases. Germline V gene sequence: CDR1 LNHDA, CDR2 SQIVND (reference sequence). This CDR3 spans 13 amino acids. CDR3 bases: TGTGCCAGTAGTGAGACTAGTTTCGGTGAGCAGTTCTTC. Its translation: CASSETSFGEQFF.

The chain carries TRBV2 and TRBJ1-2; TRBD1 agrees at 8 bases. The CDR3 loop spans 15 amino acids. Germline V CDR1 and CDR2: SNHLY, FYNNEI. The junction had 6 bases not matched to a gene; V was cut back by 5 bases and J by 1 base. CDR3 amino acids: CASSHRTGSNYGYTF. CDR3 coding DNA: TGTGCCAGCAGTCATCGGACAGGGAGTAACTATGGCTACACCTTC.

This clone appeared a single time. The chain links TRBV9 to TRBJ2-7; the match to TRBD2 covers 7 bases. The CDR3 consists of 14 residues. Unmatched junction bases numbered 5, after V lost 4 bases and J lost 1 base. Germline V gene lookup returns CDR1 SGDLS and CDR2 YYNGEE. CDR3 region: CASSKAGFSYEQYF. The CDR3 DNA reads as TGTGCCAGCAGCAAAGCGGGATTTTCCTACGAGCAGTACTTC.

This rearrangement joins TRBV6-5 to TRBJ1-4, with a weak D call TRBD1 (6 bases). CDR1 and CDR2 (germline): MNHEY, SVGAGI. V lost 7 bases to trimming and J lost 4 bases, with 7 bases between them. The CDR3 consists of 12 residues. This chain's CDR3 is CASMGHNEKLFF. In DNA, the CDR3 is TGTGCCAGCATGGGACATAATGAAAAACTGTTTTTT.

This clone was seen once. This sequence joins TRBV5-4 and TRBJ2-3, with 7 bases lining up with TRBD1. This CDR3 is built from 13 residues. Looked up from germline, CDR1 is SGHNT and CDR2 is YYREEE (reference sequence). V shed 7 bases, J shed 0 bases, and the junction held 2 bases outside the gene matches. CDR3 protein: CASRDRSTDTQYF. Here the CDR3 DNA reads TGTGCCAGCCGGGACAGAAGCACAGATACGCAGTATTTT.

CDR3 coding DNA: TGTGCCAGCAGCTTAGTGTCCGGGAGGGGGTGGAGCGAGCAGTACTTC. It codes for CASSLVSGRGWSEQYF. V gene TRBV5-6 combines with J gene TRBJ2-7; 8 nucleotides match TRBD2. V was clipped by 2 bases and J by 6 bases; unmatched bases: 13. This CDR3 spans 16 amino acids. In germline, CDR1 is SGHDT, CDR2 YYEEEE.